Listed here are 8 T cell receptor beta chains from one sample, sequenced in a study of T cell changes during pregnancy in multiple sclerosis. Clones were read by immunoSEQ multiplex PCR, and TCRdb kept only the in-frame ones, dropping some. The table records 40,000 to 55,000 clones, 80% to 90% of them present only once. The sequences come from CD4+ T cells from peripheral blood mononuclear cells, collected after pregnancy. These receptors were taken from a female donor with multiple sclerosis, enrolled in a pregnancy study.

The CDR3 spells CASSVGWLRETQYF. In DNA form, the CDR3 reads TGTGCCAGCAGCGTAGGGTGGTTACGGGAGACCCAGTACTTC. The chain carries TRBV9 and TRBJ2-5, with D uncertain. Per germline, CDR1 SGDLS and CDR2 YYNGEE. The length of the CDR3 is 14 residues. Trimming cost V 0 bases and J 5 bases, with 11 bases left between them.

The chain recombines TRBV18 with TRBJ1-2, with D maybe TRBD1 (5 bases). The CDR3 consists of 14 residues. The germline V gene encodes CDR1 KGHSH and CDR2 LQKENI. Trimming left V 3 bases short and J 6 bases short, with 14 bases between. CDR3 sequence reads: CASSPGRGTDGYTF. DNA for the CDR3: TGTGCCAGCTCACCGGGTCGGGGGACTGATGGCTACACCTTC.

The V and J genes are TRBV4-3 and TRBJ2-7; 12 bases align to TRBD1. This CDR3 spans 16 amino acids. Trimming took 0 bases from V and 6 from J; bases not matched to a gene: 6. CDR1 is LGHNA, CDR2 YSLEER, per germline. The CDR3 sequence: CASSQDSGTGGAEQYF. The CDR3 DNA sequence: TGCGCCAGCAGCCAAGATAGCGGGACAGGGGGCGCCGAGCAGTACTTC.

The CDR3, as DNA: TGTGCCAGCAGCTTCTTTCAGGGAGGGGGCTACACCTTC. Translation gives CASSFFQGGGYTF. The chain couples TRBV5-4 to TRBJ1-2, with D possibly being TRBD1 (5 bases). This CDR3 comprises 13 residues. V lost 2 bases and J lost 8, with 13 bases in between. Germline CDR1 is SGHNT and CDR2 is YYREEE (reference sequence).

This rearrangement joins TRBV30 to TRBJ2-4, with a weak D call TRBD1 (6 bases). Germline V gene lookup returns CDR1 GTSNPN and CDR2 SVGIG (reference sequence). V was trimmed by 2 bases and J by 9 bases, leaving 11 bases between them. This CDR3 is built from 12 residues. Here the CDR3 reads CAWSTQGSIQYF. The CDR3 bases are TGTGCCTGGAGTACCCAGGGGAGCATTCAGTACTTC.

The chain is built from TRBV7-9 and TRBJ2-5; 9 nucleotides agree with TRBD2. The CDR3 contains 15 residues. V lost 10 bases to trimming and J lost 13 bases; unmatched junction nucleotides: 22. Looked up from germline, CDR1 is SEHNR and CDR2 is FQNEAQ (reference sequence). The CDR3 sequence is CATTQSNSGSSMPYF. CDR3 nucleotides: TGTGCCACAACGCAATCAAATAGCGGGAGTTCAATGCCGTACTTC.

This chain links TRBV6-4 with TRBJ1-2, with unresolved D. CDR1 and CDR2 (germline): MRHNA, SNTAGT. Trimming removed 0 bases from V and 4 bases from J, with 12 bases in between. The CDR3 is 15 residues long. In DNA, the CDR3 is TGTGCCAGCAGTGACTCCTCGGACTCCGGCTATGGCTACACCTTC. Its translation: CASSDSSDSGYGYTF.

The rearrangement links TRBV30 to TRBJ2-2; 9 nucleotides agree with TRBD2. V shed 4 bases, J shed 0 bases, and the junction held 3 bases outside the gene matches. CDR3 size: 15 residues. CDR1 and CDR2 (germline): GTSNPN, SVGIG (reference sequence). The CDR3 sequence is CAWMSGRSNTGELFF. The DNA of the CDR3 is TGTGCCTGGATGAGCGGGAGGTCGAACACCGGGGAGCTGTTTTTT. Full variable domain (remainder filled in from reference TRBV30 and TRBJ2-2): SQTIHQWPATLVQPVGSPLSLECTVEGTSNPNLYWYRQAAGRGLQLLFYSVGIGQISSEVPQNLSASRPQDRQFILSSKKLLLSDSGFYLCAWMSGRSNTGELFFGEGSRLTVL.